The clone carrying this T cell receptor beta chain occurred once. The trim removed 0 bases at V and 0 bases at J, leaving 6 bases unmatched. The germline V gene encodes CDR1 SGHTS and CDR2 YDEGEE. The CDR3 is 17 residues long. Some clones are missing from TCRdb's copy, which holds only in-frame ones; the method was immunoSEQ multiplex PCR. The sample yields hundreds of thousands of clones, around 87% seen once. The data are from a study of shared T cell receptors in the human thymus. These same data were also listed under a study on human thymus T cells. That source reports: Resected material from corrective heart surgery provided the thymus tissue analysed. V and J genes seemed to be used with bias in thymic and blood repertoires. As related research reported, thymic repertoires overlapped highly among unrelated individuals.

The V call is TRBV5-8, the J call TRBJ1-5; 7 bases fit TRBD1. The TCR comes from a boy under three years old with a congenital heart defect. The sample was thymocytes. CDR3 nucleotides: TGTGCCAGCAGCTTGGGTTCAGGGGGATATAGCAATCAGCCCCAGCATTTT. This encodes CASSLGSGGYSNQPQHF.